The 4 T cell receptor beta chains listed next were all sequenced from one sample in a study of CD8+ T cells in alopecia areata (dated by TCRdb to the late 2010s). The library came from the immunoSEQ multiplex PCR assay. To provide template for TCR sequencing, every sample had RNA extracted and reverse transcribed into cDNA. TCRdb took this table from immuneACCESS and kept in-frame rearrangements with V and J called. Such tables lack part of the clones; where checked against another copy, unresolved V genes explain under half of the gap, and the rest is unexplained. For this sample the table gives approximately 89,000 clones, of which 35% to 50% were detected only once. In total, the top ten clones hold 0.7% to 0.95% of the sample. The source material was CD4+ T cells sorted from blood. These receptors came from a human donor with alopecia areata.

The V gene is TRBV5-1, the J gene TRBJ1-1, with D possibly being TRBD1 (5 bases). The CDR3 contains 14 residues. Trimming took off 5 bases at V and 0 bases at J, with 11 bases between the two ends. Germline lookup yields CDR1 SGHRS and CDR2 YFSETQ. The CDR3: CASRPGSMNTEAFF. DNA of the CDR3: TGCGCCAGCAGGCCAGGGAGTATGAACACTGAAGCTTTCTTT.

This clone is a singleton in its sample. V gene TRBV23-1 combines with J gene TRBJ2-3; no clear D gene. TRBV23-1 has ORF status, its function being uncertain. V was trimmed by 0 bases and J by 0 bases, leaving 7 bases between them. This CDR3 has 15 residues. In nucleotides, the CDR3 is TGCGCCAGCAGTCAATCAATCCACAGCACAGATACGCAGTATTTT. Translating gives CASSQSIHSTDTQYF.

V usage is TRBV29-1 and J usage is TRBJ1-6; D gene uncertain. CDR1 SQVTM and CDR2 ANQGSEA come from the germline V gene. The CDR3 totals 13 residues. V gave up 4 bases and J gave up 3 bases, with 7 bases separating them. This chain's CDR3 is CSVGDNYNSPLHF. As DNA, the CDR3 is TGCAGCGTTGGTGATAACTATAATTCACCCCTCCACTTT.

This clone was recorded a few times. This chain links TRBV6-5 with TRBJ2-7; unclear D gene. V gave up 5 bases and J gave up 6 bases, with 14 bases separating them. There are 13 residues in the CDR3. Germline CDR1 reads MNHEY; CDR2 reads SVGAGI. The CDR3 loop is CASSPESRREQYF. The CDR3 DNA reads TGTGCCAGCAGTCCAGAATCTAGGCGCGAGCAGTACTTC.